One and the same sample provided the 32 T cell receptor beta chains below, sequenced in a study of shared T cell receptors in the human thymus. Produced via immunoSEQ multiplex PCR; TCRdb's table is partial and in-frame only. This table holds roughly 560,000 clones, around three quarters found once. The same specimen was also included in a second study, on human thymus T cells.

Specimen: thymocytes. The receptors were gathered from a boy in the first two years of life with a congenital heart defect.

This rearrangement joins TRBV6-5 to TRBJ2-1; tentatively, D is TRBD2 (6 bases). The germline V gene encodes CDR1 MNHEY and CDR2 SVGAGI. The CDR3 has 14 residues. Deletions cut 6 bases from V and 6 bases from J, with 15 bases between. CDR3 region: CASSLTGTRNEQFF. For the CDR3, the DNA is TGTGCCAGCAGCCTCACCGGGACTCGCAATGAGCAGTTCTTC.

This clone was seen only once. This rearrangement joins TRBV7-2 to TRBJ1-3; 8 bases match TRBD1. The ends lost 4 bases at V and 0 bases at J; junction bases unmatched: 8. The CDR3 loop spans 17 amino acids. The germline CDR1 and CDR2 sequences are SGHTA and FQGNSA. The CDR3 reads CASSSITDRASGNTIYF. The CDR3 region has the DNA TGTGCCAGCAGCTCGATAACGGACAGGGCCTCTGGAAACACCATATATTTT.

The chain employs TRBV5-1 and TRBJ2-5; D may be TRBD1 or TRBD2 (10 bases each). The CDR3 is 23 residues long. Germline V gene lookup returns CDR1 SGHRS and CDR2 YFSETQ. Trimming removed 3 bases at V and 5 bases at J, with 41 bases between. CDR3 nucleotide sequence: TGCGCCAGCAGCTACGGGGGCCCCAATGGACAGGGGGTAAAGCGGGAGGGCGGGGAGACCCAGTACTTC. Protein product: CASSYGGPNGQGVKREGGETQYF.

The J gene is TRBJ2-4, the V gene TRBV4-2; the match to TRBD1 covers 10 bases. This CDR3 spans 21 amino acids. Germline values: CDR1 LGHNA, CDR2 YNFKEQ. The V and J ends lost 2 bases and 4 bases, in that order; junction bases with no gene match: 20. CDR3 amino acids: CASSQRGDRGRSSLLKNIQYF. CDR3 nucleotide sequence: TGTGCCAGCAGCCAACGGGGGGACAGGGGTCGGTCAAGCCTACTAAAAAACATTCAGTACTTC.

The V call is TRBV19, the J call TRBJ2-7; 7 bases fit TRBD1. The CDR3 covers 16 residues. CDR1 LNHDA and CDR2 SQIVND come from the germline V gene (reference sequence). V gave up 3 bases and J gave up 0 bases; unmatched junction bases: 8. The CDR3 DNA sequence: TGTGCCAGTAGTATCCCCCGGGACAGTGTCTCCTACGAGCAGTACTTC. Translation: CASSIPRDSVSYEQYF.

V and J are TRBV7-3 and TRBJ2-1; 10 nucleotides agree with TRBD2. Germline lookup yields CDR1 SGHTA and CDR2 FQGTGA. The V gene end was trimmed by 5 bases and the J gene end by 8 bases; junction bases not matched to a gene: 9. CDR3 length: 15 amino acids. CDR3 loop: CASSQGEAGGDEQFF. The CDR3, as DNA: TGTGCCAGCAGCCAGGGGGAAGCGGGAGGGGATGAGCAGTTCTTC. The full variable domain, rest sourced from reference TRBV7-3 and TRBJ2-1, is GAGVSQTPSNKVTEKGKYVELRCDPISGHTALYWYRQSLGQGPEFLIYFQGTGAADDSGLPNDRFFAVRPEGSVSTLKIQRTERGDSAVYLCASSQGEAGGDEQFFGPGTRLTVL.

V is TRBV4-3 and J is TRBJ2-1, with TRBD2 matching 7 bases. The trim removed 4 bases at V and 4 bases at J, leaving 13 bases unmatched. Germline V gives CDR1 LGHNA, CDR2 YSLEER. This CDR3 comprises 17 residues. This CDR3 reads CASSPTWEGGDYNEQFF. In nucleotides, the CDR3 is TGCGCCAGCAGCCCCACCTGGGAGGGAGGCGATTACAATGAGCAGTTCTTC.

The chain recombines TRBV30 with TRBJ2-7; TRBD1 agrees at 9 bases. Looked up from germline, CDR1 is GTSNPN and CDR2 is SVGIG (reference sequence). The V gene end was trimmed by 0 bases and the J gene end by 1 base; junction bases not matched to a gene: 4. The CDR3 sequence is 15 residues long. In nucleotides, the CDR3 is TGTGCCTGGAGTGTCGGACAGGGGCGATCCTACGAGCAGTACTTC. It codes for CAWSVGQGRSYEQYF. Variable domain in full (rest from reference TRBV30 and TRBJ2-7): SQTIHQWPATLVQPVGSPLSLECTVEGTSNPNLYWYRQAAGRGLQLLFYSVGIGQISSEVPQNLSASRPQDRQFILSSKKLLLSDSGFYLCAWSVGQGRSYEQYFGPGTRLTVT.

This chain joins TRBV7-2 and TRBJ2-5, with D perhaps matching TRBD2 (5 bases). Trimming took 0 bases from V and 5 from J, leaving 13 bases between them. CDR1 and CDR2 from the germline V gene are SGHTA and FQGNSA. This CDR3 has 15 amino acids. The CDR3 protein is CASSLALGRRETQYF. DNA for the CDR3: TGTGCCAGCAGCTTAGCGCTTGGCAGGAGGGAGACCCAGTACTTC.

V and J are TRBV6-1 and TRBJ1-5; D perhaps matches TRBD1 (6 bases). In germline, CDR1 is MNHNS, CDR2 SASEGT. The CDR3 totals 15 residues. Trimming shortened V by 6 bases and J by 5 bases, and 17 bases separated the two germline ends. The CDR3 DNA reads TGTGCCAGCAGGAACCCGCAGGGGAAATATCAGCCCCAGCATTTT. Translated, it gives CASRNPQGKYQPQHF.

CDR3 in amino acids: CASSPHDRVGYTF. The CDR3 DNA reads TGCGCCAGCAGCCCTCACGACAGGGTTGGCTACACCTTC. The rearrangement joins TRBV4-1 to TRBJ1-2, with TRBD1 matching over 7 bases. This CDR3 has 13 residues. Germline V gives CDR1 MGHRA, CDR2 YSYEKL. Losses at the gene ends were 4 bases for V and 7 bases for J; bases not matched to a gene: 6.

V gene TRBV27 combines with J gene TRBJ1-5, with 11 bases identical to TRBD1. Trimming at V came to 6 bases and at J to 1 base, leaving 11 bases not matched to a gene. The germline V gene has CDR1 MNHEY and CDR2 SMNVEV (reference sequence). The CDR3 runs to 18 residues. The CDR3 sequence: CASRGTGGKVFSNQPQHF. The DNA of the CDR3 is TGTGCCAGCAGAGGGACAGGGGGGAAAGTTTTCAGCAATCAGCCCCAGCATTTT.

The rearrangement links TRBV4-3 to TRBJ2-1; possibly TRBD2 for D (6 bases). The germline V gene encodes CDR1 LGHNA and CDR2 YSLEER. V was clipped by 0 bases and J by 3 bases, with 12 bases between them. The CDR3 length is 16 residues. The CDR3 sequence is CASSQDPEDYYNEQFF. CDR3 nucleotides: TGCGCCAGCAGCCAAGACCCTGAGGACTACTACAATGAGCAGTTCTTC.

V and J are TRBV7-9 and TRBJ2-5; D uncertain. Trimming removed 5 bases from V and 5 bases from J, with 12 bases in between. This CDR3 is built from 13 residues. Germline V lookup: CDR1 SEHNR, CDR2 FQNEAQ (reference sequence). For the CDR3, the DNA is TGTGCCAGCAGCCTGGTGTTCCAGGAGACCCAGTACTTC. Translation gives CASSLVFQETQYF. The entire variable domain, with the rest obtained from reference TRBV7-9 and TRBJ2-5, is as follows: DTGVSQNPRHKITKRGQNVTFRCDPISEHNRLYWYRQTLGQGPEFLTYFQNEAQLEKSRLLSDRFSAERPKGSFSTLEIQRTEQGDSAMYLCASSLVFQETQYFGPGTRLLVL.

This clone was found once. The genes are TRBV20-1 and TRBJ2-3, with D uncertain. The CDR3 is 11 amino acids. Germline V gene lookup returns CDR1 DFQATT and CDR2 SNEGSKA (reference sequence). V lost 6 bases, J lost 2 bases, and 6 bases lay in between. The CDR3 here is CSAAFTDTQYF. In DNA, the CDR3 is TGCAGTGCGGCCTTCACAGATACGCAGTATTTT.

The V and J genes are TRBV5-8 and TRBJ2-7; D gene unclear. CDR3 length: 11 amino acids. Germline-derived CDR1 and CDR2 are SGHTS and YDEGEE. V lost 4 bases and J lost 7, with 9 bases in between. The DNA of the CDR3 is TGTGCCAGCAGCCGCTTGAGGGAGCAGTACTTC. Protein product: CASSRLREQYF.

The CDR3 is CASSYSGQPLNGYTF. CDR3 DNA sequence: TGTGCCAGCAGTTACTCGGGACAGCCCCTCAATGGCTACACCTTC. This chain uses TRBV6-5 with TRBJ1-2; TRBD1 agrees at 7 bases. CDR3 size: 15 residues. Unmatched junction bases numbered 7, after V lost 0 bases and J lost 6 bases. CDR1 is MNHEY and CDR2 is SVGAGI in the germline V gene.

This chain uses TRBV25-1 with TRBJ2-7, with a possible D match to TRBD1 (5 bases). The CDR3 covers 12 residues. V lost 5 bases and J 5 bases, leaving 10 bases between the germline ends. The V gene's germline CDR1 is MGHDK and CDR2 SYGVNS. CDR3 residues: CASSPGCNEQYF. The CDR3 DNA follows: TGTGCCAGCAGTCCAGGGTGCAACGAGCAGTACTTC.

This chain connects TRBV6-6 to TRBJ1-5; D gene unclear. V lost 0 bases, J lost 5 bases, and 11 bases lay in between. The CDR3 runs to 15 residues. Germline V gene data show CDR1 as MNHNY and CDR2 as SVGAGI (reference sequence). CDR3 bases: TGTGCCAGCAGTTACTCGAGTTCTCTCGATCAGCCCCAGCATTTT. This codes for CASSYSSSLDQPQHF.

This chain links TRBV7-9 with TRBJ2-1; D is unresolved. Germline CDR1 reads SEHNR; CDR2 reads FQNEAQ (reference sequence). The CDR3 extends over 13 amino acids. V was cut by 8 bases and J by 3 bases, with 11 bases left in between. The CDR3: CASGSPLYNEQFF. CDR3 DNA: TGTGCCAGCGGCTCCCCTCTCTACAATGAGCAGTTCTTC.

The gene calls are TRBV30 and TRBJ1-4; possible D gene TRBD1, 5 bases. This CDR3 is 14 amino acids long. The germline CDR1 and CDR2 sequences are GTSNPN and SVGIG (reference sequence). V shed 0 bases and J shed 8 bases, with 13 bases lying between them. CDR3 in DNA: TGTGCCTGGAGTGTCTACAGACGGGGGGAAAAACTGTTTTTT. Translated: CAWSVYRRGEKLFF.

The genes are TRBV29-1 and TRBJ2-3; D unclear. V was shortened by 3 bases and J by 4 bases, with 20 bases between the two germline ends. This CDR3 comprises 16 residues. Per the germline V gene, CDR1 is SQVTM and CDR2 is ANQGSEA. The CDR3 spells CSVDPLHLSPSDTQYF. The CDR3 DNA follows: TGCAGCGTTGACCCACTACACCTCTCCCCCTCAGATACGCAGTATTTT.

The CDR3 DNA follows: TGCGCCAGCAGCCAGAGGACAGGGCGGACTGAAGCTTTCTTT. It translates to CASSQRTGRTEAFF. This chain joins TRBV5-1 and TRBJ1-1; TRBD1 aligns across 8 bases. Germline V gene sequence: CDR1 SGHRS, CDR2 YFSETQ. The J segment lost 5 bases and the V segment lost 4 bases, leaving 7 bases of the junction unmatched. The CDR3 extends over 14 amino acids.

Only a few counts were recorded for this clone. The chain recombines TRBV5-4 with TRBJ2-1; 12 positions agree with TRBD2. The J segment lost 0 bases and the V segment lost 4 bases, leaving 5 bases of the junction unmatched. CDR3 length equals 17 residues. From germline, CDR1 is SGHNT and CDR2 YYREEE (reference sequence). In nucleotides, the CDR3 is TGTGCCAGCAGCCCGGTACTAGCGGGAGGCTCCTACAATGAGCAGTTCTTC. Protein product: CASSPVLAGGSYNEQFF.

V usage is TRBV5-4 and J usage is TRBJ1-2; a weak D match, TRBD1 (5 bases). Trimming shortened V by 2 bases and J by 4 bases, and 15 bases separated the two germline ends. Germline CDR1 SGHNT, CDR2 YYREEE (reference sequence). This CDR3 comprises 15 residues. CDR3 amino acids: CASSLSPSGTYGYTF. The CDR3 coding sequence is TGTGCCAGCAGCTTATCTCCGAGCGGGACCTATGGCTACACCTTC.

The V and J genes are TRBV2 and TRBJ2-7; 9 bases are shared with TRBD2. The CDR3 extends over 17 amino acids. From germline, CDR1 is SNHLY and CDR2 FYNNEI. V trimming: 6 bases; J trimming: 5 bases; junction bases outside the gene matches: 17. The CDR3 DNA reads TGTGCCAGCAGGATGGGGCGGGAGGGCCCACCGGGGAACGAGCAGTACTTC. Its translation: CASRMGREGPPGNEQYF.

V is TRBV6-5 and J is TRBJ1-4; 9 bases match TRBD1. After removal of 8 bases from V and 7 bases from J, the junction contained 8 bases not matched to a gene. CDR3 length: 14 amino acids. From germline, CDR1 is MNHEY and CDR2 SVGAGI. CDR3 sequence: CASAGQGKGEKLFF. The CDR3 DNA is TGTGCCAGCGCCGGACAGGGGAAAGGTGAAAAACTGTTTTTT.

The V call is TRBV29-1, the J call TRBJ2-7; D possibly corresponds to TRBD1 (5 bases). The CDR3 extends over 13 amino acids. Between the trimmed V and J ends, which lost 6 bases and 2 bases, there was a span of 14 bases. CDR1 and CDR2 (germline): SQVTM, ANQGSEA. The CDR3 loop reads CSVVPDRPYEQYF. DNA of the CDR3: TGCAGCGTCGTCCCTGACAGACCCTACGAGCAGTACTTC.

The genes are TRBV30 and TRBJ1-1, with D possibly matching TRBD1 (6 bases). V lost 5 bases and J 3 bases, leaving 7 bases between the germline ends. Germline CDR1 GTSNPN, CDR2 SVGIG (reference sequence). This CDR3 spans 11 amino acids. The CDR3 loop is CAWEGDTEAFF. The CDR3, as DNA: TGTGCCTGGGAGGGGGACACTGAAGCTTTCTTT.

This clone was picked up one time. V gene TRBV5-1 combines with J gene TRBJ2-1; TRBD2 agrees at 10 bases. CDR1 is SGHRS, CDR2 YFSETQ, per germline. The CDR3 covers 16 residues. The V and J ends lost 0 bases and 7 bases, in that order; junction bases with no gene match: 7. DNA of the CDR3: TGCGCCAGCAGCTTGGCCCTTAGCGGGAGGATGAATGAGCAGTTCTTC. It encodes CASSLALSGRMNEQFF.

V gene TRBV5-1 combines with J gene TRBJ2-1; 8 nucleotides agree with TRBD2. Germline V gives CDR1 SGHRS, CDR2 YFSETQ. The CDR3 covers 14 residues. V gave up 6 bases and J gave up 8 bases; unmatched junction bases: 10. The CDR3 bases are TGCGCCAGCAACTCGGGAGGGCCTTTGGATGAGCAGTTCTTC. Translated: CASNSGGPLDEQFF.

The rearrangement links TRBV5-1 to TRBJ2-1; the match to TRBD2 covers 8 bases. The CDR3 extends over 16 amino acids. Trimming took 1 base from V and 1 from J; bases not matched to a gene: 4. CDR1 SGHRS and CDR2 YFSETQ come from the germline V gene. In DNA form, the CDR3 reads TGCGCCAGCAGCTTGTTGGCTAGCGGGTCCTACAATGAGCAGTTCTTC. Translated: CASSLLASGSYNEQFF.